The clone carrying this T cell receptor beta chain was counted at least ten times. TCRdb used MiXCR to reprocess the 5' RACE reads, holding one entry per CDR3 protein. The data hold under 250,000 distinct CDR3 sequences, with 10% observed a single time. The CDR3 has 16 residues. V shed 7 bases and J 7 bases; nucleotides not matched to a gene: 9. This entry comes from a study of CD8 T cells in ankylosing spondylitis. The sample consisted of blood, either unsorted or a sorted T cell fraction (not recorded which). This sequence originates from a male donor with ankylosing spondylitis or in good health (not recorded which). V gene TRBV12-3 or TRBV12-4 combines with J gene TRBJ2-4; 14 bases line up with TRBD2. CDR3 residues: CASIVGLAGGPNIQYF. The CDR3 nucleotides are TGTGCCAGCATCGTCGGACTAGCGGGGGGCCCTAACATTCAGTACTTC.